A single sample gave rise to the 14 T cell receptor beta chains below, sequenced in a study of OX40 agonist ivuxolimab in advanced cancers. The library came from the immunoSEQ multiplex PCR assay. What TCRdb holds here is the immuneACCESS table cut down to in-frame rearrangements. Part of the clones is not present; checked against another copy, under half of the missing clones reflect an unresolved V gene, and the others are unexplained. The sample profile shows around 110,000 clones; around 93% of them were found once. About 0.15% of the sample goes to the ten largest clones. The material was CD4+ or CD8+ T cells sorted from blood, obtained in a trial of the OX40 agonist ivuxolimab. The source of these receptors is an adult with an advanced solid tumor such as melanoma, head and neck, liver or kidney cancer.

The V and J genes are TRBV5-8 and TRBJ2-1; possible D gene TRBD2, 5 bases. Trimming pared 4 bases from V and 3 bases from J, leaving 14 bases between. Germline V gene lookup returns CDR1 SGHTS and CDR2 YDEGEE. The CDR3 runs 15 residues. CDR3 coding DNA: TGTGCCAGCAGCGTGAGCGGAGCGCACTACAATGAGCAGTTCTTC. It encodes CASSVSGAHYNEQFF. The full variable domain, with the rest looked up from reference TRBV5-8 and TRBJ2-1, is EAGVTQSPTHLIKTRGQQATLRCSPISGHTSVYWYQQALGLGLQFLLWYDEGEERNRGNFPPRFSGRQFPNYSSELNVNALELEDSALYLCASSVSGAHYNEQFFGPGTRLTVL.

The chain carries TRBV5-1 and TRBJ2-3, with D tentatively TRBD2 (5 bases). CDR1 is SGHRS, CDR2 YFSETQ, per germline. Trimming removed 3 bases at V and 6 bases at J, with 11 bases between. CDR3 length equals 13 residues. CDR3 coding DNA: TGCGCCAGCAGCTGGGGAGTCGGGGATACGCAGTATTTT. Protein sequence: CASSWGVGDTQYF. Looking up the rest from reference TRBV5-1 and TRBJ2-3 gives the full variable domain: KAGVTQTPRYLIKTRGQQVTLSCSPISGHRSVSWYQQTPGQGLQFLFEYFSETQRNKGNFPGRFSGRQFSNSRSEMNVSTLELGDSALYLCASSWGVGDTQYFGPGTRLTVL.

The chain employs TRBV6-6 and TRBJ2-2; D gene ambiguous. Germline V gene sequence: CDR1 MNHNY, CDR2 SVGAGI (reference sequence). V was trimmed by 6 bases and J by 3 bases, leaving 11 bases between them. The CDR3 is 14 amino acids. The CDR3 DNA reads TGTGCCAGCAGATTCCTCCGGGACACCGGGGAGCTGTTTTTT. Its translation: CASRFLRDTGELFF.

In DNA, the CDR3 is TGTGCCAGCAGTTACTCTACGGAGACCCAGTACTTC. Amino acid sequence: CASSYSTETQYF. This chain uses TRBV6-6 with TRBJ2-5; D ambiguous. The length of the CDR3 is 12 residues. The V gene lost 0 bases and the J gene lost 5 bases, with 4 bases spanning the gap. The germline gives CDR1 MNHNY, CDR2 SVGAGI (reference sequence).

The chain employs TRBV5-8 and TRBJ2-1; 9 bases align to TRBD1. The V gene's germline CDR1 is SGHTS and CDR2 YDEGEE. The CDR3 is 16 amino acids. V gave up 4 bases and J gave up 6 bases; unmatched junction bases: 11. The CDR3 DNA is TGTGCCAGCAGCCGCGACAGGGGGAGGTTTTTCAATGAGCAGTTCTTC. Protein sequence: CASSRDRGRFFNEQFF. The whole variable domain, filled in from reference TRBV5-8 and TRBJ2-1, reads EAGVTQSPTHLIKTRGQQATLRCSPISGHTSVYWYQQALGLGLQFLLWYDEGEERNRGNFPPRFSGRQFPNYSSELNVNALELEDSALYLCASSRDRGRFFNEQFFGPGTRLTVL.

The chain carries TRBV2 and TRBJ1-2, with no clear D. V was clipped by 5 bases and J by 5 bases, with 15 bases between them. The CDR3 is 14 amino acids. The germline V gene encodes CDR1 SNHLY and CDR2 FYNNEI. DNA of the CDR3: TGTGCCAGCAGTCTCCCGGGCTCTCCTTATGGCTACACCTTC. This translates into CASSLPGSPYGYTF.

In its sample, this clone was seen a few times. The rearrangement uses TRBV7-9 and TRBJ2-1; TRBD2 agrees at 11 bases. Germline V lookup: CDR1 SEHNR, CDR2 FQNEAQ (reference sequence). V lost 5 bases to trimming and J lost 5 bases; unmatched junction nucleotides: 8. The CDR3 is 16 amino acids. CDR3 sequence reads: CASSPLGTSGNNEQFF. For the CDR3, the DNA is TGTGCCAGCAGCCCATTGGGGACTAGCGGTAACAATGAGCAGTTCTTC. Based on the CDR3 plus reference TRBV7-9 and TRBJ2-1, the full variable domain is DTGVSQNPRHKITKRGQNVTFRCDPISEHNRLYWYRQTLGQGPEFLTYFQNEAQLEKSRLLSDRFSAERPKGSFSTLEIQRTEQGDSAMYLCASSPLGTSGNNEQFFGPGTRLTVL.

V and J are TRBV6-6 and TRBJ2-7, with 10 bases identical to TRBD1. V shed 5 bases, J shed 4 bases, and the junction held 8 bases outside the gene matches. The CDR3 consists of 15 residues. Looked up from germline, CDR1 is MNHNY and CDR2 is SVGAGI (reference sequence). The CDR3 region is CASSPGQGGMYEQYF. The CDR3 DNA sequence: TGTGCCAGCAGTCCCGGACAGGGGGGGATGTACGAGCAGTACTTC.

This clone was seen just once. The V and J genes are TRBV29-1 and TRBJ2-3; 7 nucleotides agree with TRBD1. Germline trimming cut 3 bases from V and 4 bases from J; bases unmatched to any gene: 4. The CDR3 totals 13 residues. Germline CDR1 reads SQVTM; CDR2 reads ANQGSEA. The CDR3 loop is CSVEKQGPDTQYF. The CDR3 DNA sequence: TGCAGCGTTGAGAAACAGGGGCCAGATACGCAGTATTTT.

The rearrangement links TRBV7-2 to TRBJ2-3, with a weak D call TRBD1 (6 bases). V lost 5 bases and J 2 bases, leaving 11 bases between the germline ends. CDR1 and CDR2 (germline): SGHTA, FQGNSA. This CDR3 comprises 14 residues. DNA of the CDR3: TGTGCCAGCAGCCCGGGACAATCCACAGATACGCAGTATTTT. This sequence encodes CASSPGQSTDTQYF. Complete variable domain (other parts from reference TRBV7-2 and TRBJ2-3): GAGVSQSPSNKVTEKGKDVELRCDPISGHTALYWYRQSLGQGLEFLIYFQGNSAPDKSGLPSDRFSAERTGGSVSTLTIQRTQQEDSAVYLCASSPGQSTDTQYFGPGTRLTVL.

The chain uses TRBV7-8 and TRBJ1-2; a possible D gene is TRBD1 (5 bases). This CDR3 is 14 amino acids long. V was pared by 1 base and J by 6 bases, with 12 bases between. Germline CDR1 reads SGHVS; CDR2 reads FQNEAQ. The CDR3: CASSLDRLGDGYTF. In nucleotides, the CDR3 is TGTGCCAGCAGCTTAGATCGCCTGGGGGATGGCTACACCTTC.

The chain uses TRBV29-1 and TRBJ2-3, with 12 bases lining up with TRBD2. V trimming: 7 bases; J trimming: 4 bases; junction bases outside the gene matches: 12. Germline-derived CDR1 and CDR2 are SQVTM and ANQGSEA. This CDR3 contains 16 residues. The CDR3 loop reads CSANPSGRAIPDTQYF. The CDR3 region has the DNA TGCAGCGCCAACCCTAGCGGGAGGGCCATCCCAGATACGCAGTATTTT.

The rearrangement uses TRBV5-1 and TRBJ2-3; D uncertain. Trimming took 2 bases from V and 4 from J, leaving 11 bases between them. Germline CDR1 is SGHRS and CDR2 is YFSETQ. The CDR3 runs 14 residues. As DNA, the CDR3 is TGCGCCAGCAGCTTCCAGAGGTCATCAGATACGCAGTATTTT. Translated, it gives CASSFQRSSDTQYF.

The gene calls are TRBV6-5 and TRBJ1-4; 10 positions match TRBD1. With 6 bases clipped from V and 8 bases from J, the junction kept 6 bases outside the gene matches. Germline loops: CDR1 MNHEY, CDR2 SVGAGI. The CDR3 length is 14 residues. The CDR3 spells CASSRDRGEEKLFF. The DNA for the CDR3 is TGTGCCAGCAGCAGGGACAGGGGTGAGGAAAAACTGTTTTTT.